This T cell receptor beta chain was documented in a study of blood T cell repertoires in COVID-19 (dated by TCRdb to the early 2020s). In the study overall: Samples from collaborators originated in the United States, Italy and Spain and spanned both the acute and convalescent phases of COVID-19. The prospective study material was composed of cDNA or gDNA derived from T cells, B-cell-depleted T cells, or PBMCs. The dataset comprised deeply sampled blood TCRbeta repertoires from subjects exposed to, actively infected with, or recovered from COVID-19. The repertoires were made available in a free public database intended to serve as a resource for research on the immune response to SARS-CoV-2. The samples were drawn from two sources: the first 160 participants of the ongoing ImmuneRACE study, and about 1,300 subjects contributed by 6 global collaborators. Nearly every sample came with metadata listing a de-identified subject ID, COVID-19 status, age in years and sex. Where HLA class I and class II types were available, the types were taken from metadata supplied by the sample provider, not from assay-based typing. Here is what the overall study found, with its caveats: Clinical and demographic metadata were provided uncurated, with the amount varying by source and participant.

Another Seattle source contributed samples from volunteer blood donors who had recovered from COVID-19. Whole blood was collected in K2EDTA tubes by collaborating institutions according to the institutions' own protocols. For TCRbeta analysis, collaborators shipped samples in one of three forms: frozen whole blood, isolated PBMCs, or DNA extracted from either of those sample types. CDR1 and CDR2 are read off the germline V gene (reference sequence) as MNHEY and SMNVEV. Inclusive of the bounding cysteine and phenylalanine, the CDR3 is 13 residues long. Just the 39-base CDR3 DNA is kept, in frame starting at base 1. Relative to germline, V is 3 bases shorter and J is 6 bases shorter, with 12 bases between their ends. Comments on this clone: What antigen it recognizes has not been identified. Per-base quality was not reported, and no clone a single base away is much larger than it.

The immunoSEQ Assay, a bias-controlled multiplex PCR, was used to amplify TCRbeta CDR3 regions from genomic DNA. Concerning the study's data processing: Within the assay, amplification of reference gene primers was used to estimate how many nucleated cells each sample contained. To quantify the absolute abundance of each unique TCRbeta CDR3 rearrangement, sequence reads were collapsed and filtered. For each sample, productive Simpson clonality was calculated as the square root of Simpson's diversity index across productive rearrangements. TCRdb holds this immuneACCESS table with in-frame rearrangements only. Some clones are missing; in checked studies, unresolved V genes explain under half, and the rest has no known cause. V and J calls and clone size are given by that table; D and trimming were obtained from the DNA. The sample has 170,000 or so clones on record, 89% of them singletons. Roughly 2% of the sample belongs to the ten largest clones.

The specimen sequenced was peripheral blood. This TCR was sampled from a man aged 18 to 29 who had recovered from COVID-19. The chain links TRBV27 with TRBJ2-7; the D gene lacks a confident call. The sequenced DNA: TGTGCCAGCAGTTTGAGTTCCCCGGGCGAGCAGTACTTC. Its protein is CASSLSSPGEQYF.